What follows describes a single T cell receptor beta chain. What it binds is unknown. The record originates from a study of cytomegalovirus exposure and HLA in healthy donors. Study results and caveats: The analysis excluded some indistinguishable V segments, including TRBV6-2 and TRBV6-3.

Researchers ran the PCR with 60 Vbeta and 13 Jbeta primers. Generated by immunoSEQ multiplex PCR, the TCRdb table keeps only in-frame clones and is missing some. The sample shows about 120,000 clones, approximately 75% of them seen only once. Trimming took off 0 bases at V and 8 bases at J, with 20 bases between the two ends. The CDR3 is made up of 16 amino acids. CDR1 and CDR2 from the germline V gene are GTSNPN and SVGIG (reference sequence). The origin of this receptor is a man in his forties or fifties in good health and CMV-seronegative. What was sequenced was PBMCs. This chain connects TRBV30 to TRBJ1-3; D is unresolved. CDR3 residues: CAWSVIFGVPRDTIYF. The CDR3 DNA reads TGTGCCTGGAGTGTGATTTTCGGGGTTCCTAGAGACACCATATATTTT.